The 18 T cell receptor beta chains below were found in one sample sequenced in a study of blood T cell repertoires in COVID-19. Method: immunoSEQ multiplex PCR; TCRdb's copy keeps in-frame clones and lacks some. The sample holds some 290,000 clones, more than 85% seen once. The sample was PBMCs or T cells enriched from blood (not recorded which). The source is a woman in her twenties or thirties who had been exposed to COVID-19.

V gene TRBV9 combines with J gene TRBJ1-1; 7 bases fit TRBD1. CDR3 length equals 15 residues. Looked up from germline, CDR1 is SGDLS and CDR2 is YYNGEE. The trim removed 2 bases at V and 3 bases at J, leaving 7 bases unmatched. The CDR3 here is CASSVWAGGDTEAFF. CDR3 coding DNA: TGTGCCAGCAGCGTTTGGGCAGGGGGTGACACTGAAGCTTTCTTT.

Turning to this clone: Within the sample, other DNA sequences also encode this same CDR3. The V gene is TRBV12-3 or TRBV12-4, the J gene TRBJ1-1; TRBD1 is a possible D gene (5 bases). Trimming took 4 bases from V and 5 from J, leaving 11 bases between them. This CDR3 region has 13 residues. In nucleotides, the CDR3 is TGTGCCAGCAGTTGGGGGGGGTGGACTGAAGCTTTCTTT. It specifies CASSWGGWTEAFF.

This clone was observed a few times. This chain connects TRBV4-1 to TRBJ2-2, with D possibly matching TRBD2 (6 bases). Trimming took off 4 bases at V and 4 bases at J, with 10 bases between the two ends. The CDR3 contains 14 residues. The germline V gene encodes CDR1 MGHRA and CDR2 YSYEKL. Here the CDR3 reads CASSPRTTTGELFF. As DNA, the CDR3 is TGCGCCAGCAGCCCTCGGACTACCACCGGGGAGCTGTTTTTT.

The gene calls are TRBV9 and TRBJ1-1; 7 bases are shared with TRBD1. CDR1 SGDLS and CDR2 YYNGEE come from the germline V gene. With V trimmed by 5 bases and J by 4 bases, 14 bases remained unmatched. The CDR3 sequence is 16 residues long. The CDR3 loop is CASSETGSGTLTEAFF. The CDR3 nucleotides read TGTGCCAGCAGTGAGACAGGGTCGGGTACTCTCACTGAAGCTTTCTTT.

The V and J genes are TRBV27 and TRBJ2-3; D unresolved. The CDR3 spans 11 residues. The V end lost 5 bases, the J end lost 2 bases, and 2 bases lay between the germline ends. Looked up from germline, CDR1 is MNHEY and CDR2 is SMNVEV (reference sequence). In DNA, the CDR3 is TGTGCCAGCAGTCACACAGATACGCAGTATTTT. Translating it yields CASSHTDTQYF.

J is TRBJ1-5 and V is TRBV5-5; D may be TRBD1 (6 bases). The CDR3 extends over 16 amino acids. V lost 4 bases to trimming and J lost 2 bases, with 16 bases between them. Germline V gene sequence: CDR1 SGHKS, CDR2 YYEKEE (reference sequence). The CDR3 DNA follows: TGTGCCAGCAGCCCCGAAGGGGGTTCAGGCAATCAGCCCCAGCATTTT. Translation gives CASSPEGGSGNQPQHF.

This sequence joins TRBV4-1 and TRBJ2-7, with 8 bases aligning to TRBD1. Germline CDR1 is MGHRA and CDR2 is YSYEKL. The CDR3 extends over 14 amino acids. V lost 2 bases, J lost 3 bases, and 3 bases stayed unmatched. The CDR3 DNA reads TGCGCCAGCAGCCAACAGACAGGGGACTACGAGCAGTACTTC. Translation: CASSQQTGDYEQYF.

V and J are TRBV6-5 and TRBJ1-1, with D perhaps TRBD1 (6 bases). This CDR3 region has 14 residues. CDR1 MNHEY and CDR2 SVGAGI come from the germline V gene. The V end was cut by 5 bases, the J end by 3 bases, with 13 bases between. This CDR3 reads CASSLSGADTEAFF. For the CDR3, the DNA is TGTGCCAGCAGTCTTTCAGGGGCGGACACTGAAGCTTTCTTT.

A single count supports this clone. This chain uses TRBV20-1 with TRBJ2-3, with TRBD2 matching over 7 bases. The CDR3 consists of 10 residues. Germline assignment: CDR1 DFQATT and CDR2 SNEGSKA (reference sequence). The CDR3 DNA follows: TGCAGCGCGGGGGTGGATACGCAGTATTTT. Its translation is CSAGVDTQYF.

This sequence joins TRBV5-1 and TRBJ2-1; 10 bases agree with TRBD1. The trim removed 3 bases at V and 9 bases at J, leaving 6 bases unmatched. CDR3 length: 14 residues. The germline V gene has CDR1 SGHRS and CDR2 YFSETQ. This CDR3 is CASSSTGDRGEQFF. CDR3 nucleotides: TGCGCCAGCAGCTCGACCGGGGACAGGGGTGAGCAGTTCTTC.

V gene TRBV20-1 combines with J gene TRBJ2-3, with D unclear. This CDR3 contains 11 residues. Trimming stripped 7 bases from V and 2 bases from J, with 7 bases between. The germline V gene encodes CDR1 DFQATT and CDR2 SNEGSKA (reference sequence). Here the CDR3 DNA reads TGCAGTGTGACACACACAGATACGCAGTATTTT. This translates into CSVTHTDTQYF.

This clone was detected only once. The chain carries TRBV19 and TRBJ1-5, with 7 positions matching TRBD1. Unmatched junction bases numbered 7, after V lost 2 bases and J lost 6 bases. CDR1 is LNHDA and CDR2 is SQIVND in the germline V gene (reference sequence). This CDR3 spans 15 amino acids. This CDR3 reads CASSIKGQGGQPQHF. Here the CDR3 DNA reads TGTGCCAGTAGTATAAAGGGTCAGGGGGGTCAGCCCCAGCATTTT.

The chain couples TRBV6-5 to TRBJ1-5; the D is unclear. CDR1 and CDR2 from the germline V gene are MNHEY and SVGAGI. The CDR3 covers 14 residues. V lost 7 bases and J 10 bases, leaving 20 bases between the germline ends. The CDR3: CASTPHREDSPQHF. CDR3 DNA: TGTGCCAGCACTCCCCATAGGGAGGATTCTCCCCAGCATTTT.

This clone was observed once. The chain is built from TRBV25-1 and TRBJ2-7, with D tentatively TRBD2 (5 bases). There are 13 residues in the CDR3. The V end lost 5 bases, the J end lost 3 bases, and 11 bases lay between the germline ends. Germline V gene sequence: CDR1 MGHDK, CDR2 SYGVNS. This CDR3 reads CASSRTGNYEQYF. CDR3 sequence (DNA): TGTGCCAGCAGTAGGACGGGGAACTACGAGCAGTACTTC.

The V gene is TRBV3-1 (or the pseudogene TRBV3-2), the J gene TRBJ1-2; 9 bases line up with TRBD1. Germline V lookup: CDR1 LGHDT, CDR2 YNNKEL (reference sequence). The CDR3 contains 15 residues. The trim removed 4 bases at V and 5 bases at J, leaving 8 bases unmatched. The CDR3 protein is CASSPGQGRGYGYTF. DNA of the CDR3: TGTGCCAGCAGCCCGGGACAGGGTAGGGGGTATGGCTACACCTTC.

Here the CDR3 reads CASSAQQGDQPQHF. The DNA of the CDR3 is TGTGCCAGCAGTGCCCAACAGGGGGATCAGCCCCAGCATTTT. This chain links TRBV2 with TRBJ1-5, with 8 bases fitting TRBD1. Looked up from germline, CDR1 is SNHLY and CDR2 is FYNNEI. The length of the CDR3 is 14 residues. V dropped 4 bases and J dropped 5; count of bases not matched to a gene: 4.

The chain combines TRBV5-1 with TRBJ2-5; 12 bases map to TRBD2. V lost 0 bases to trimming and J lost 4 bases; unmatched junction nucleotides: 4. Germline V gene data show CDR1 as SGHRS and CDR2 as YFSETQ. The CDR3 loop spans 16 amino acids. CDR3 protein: CASSLDLAGGPETQYF. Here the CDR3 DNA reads TGCGCCAGCAGCTTGGATCTAGCGGGGGGGCCAGAGACCCAGTACTTC.

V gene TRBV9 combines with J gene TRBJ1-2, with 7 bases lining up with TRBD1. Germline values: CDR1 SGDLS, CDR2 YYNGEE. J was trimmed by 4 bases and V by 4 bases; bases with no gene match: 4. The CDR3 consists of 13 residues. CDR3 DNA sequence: TGTGCCAGCAGCCCGGGACAGAGCTATGGCTACACCTTC. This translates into CASSPGQSYGYTF.